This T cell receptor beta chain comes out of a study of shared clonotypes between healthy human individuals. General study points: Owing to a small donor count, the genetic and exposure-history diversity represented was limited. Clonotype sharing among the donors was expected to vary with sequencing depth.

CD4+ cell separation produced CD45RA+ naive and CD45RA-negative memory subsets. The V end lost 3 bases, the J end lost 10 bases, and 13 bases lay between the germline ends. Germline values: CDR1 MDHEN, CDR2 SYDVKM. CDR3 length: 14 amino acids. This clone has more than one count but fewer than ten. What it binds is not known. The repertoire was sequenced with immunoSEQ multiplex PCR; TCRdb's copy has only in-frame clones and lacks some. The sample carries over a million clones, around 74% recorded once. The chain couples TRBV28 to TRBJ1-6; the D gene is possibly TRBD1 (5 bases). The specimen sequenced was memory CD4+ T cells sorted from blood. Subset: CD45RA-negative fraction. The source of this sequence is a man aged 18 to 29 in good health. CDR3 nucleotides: TGTGCCAGCAGTTTGGGGGGATCCGTCTCACCCCTCCACTTT. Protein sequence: CASSLGGSVSPLHF.